The T cell receptor beta chain described here comes from a study of blood T cell repertoires in COVID-19. Study at large: The cDNA or gDNA used as material had been derived from T cells, B-cell-depleted T cells, or PBMCs.

Assay used: immunoSEQ multiplex PCR; TCRdb lists only in-frame clones, some missing. The profile covers 100,000 or so clones, with 80% appearing a single time and 15% to 20% taken by the ten largest. This CDR3 comprises 15 residues. Losses at the gene ends were 3 bases for V and 8 bases for J; bases not matched to a gene: 8. The germline V gene encodes CDR1 MNHNS and CDR2 SASEGT. The source is a human donor in a cohort sampled during active COVID-19. This chain uses TRBV6-1 with TRBJ1-4; 8 nucleotides align to TRBD1. Material: peripheral blood. CDR3 DNA sequence: TGTGCCAGCAGTGAGAAGACAGGGGCCAGGGAAAAACTGTTTTTT. It codes for CASSEKTGAREKLFF.